A selection of T cell receptor beta chains follows, all from one sample in a study of blood T cell repertoires in COVID-19. Produced via immunoSEQ multiplex PCR; TCRdb's table is partial and in-frame only. The table has tens of thousands of clones, over 80% seen once. The sequencing sample was made of peripheral blood. These receptors all come from a woman aged 55 to 70 with acute or convalescent COVID-19. CDR3s include the opening cysteine and the closing phenylalanine or tryptophan.

CDR3: CASSEHRGIGKLFF; J: TRBJ1-4; V: TRBV25-1
CDR3: CASSPGLHEQFF; J: TRBJ2-1; V: TRBV28
CDR3: CASRAGNEKLFF; J: TRBJ1-4; V: TRBV28
CDR3: CASSLRNSYTDTQYF; J: TRBJ2-3; V: TRBV27
CDR3: CSVEVGGRTRGTQYF; J: TRBJ2-5; V: TRBV29-1
CDR3: CASSEYLGASGNTIYF; J: TRBJ1-3; V: TRBV6-1
CDR3: CASSLAGGETQYF; J: TRBJ2-5; V: TRBV28
CDR3: CAWSLPGQGVEKLFF; J: TRBJ1-4; V: TRBV30
CDR3: CASKGGGRSGYQYF; J: TRBJ2-5; V: TRBV19
CDR3: CASSIAGTGATEAFF; J: TRBJ1-1; V: TRBV19
CDR3: CASSQGSSRNTGELFF; J: TRBJ2-2; V: TRBV4-2
CDR3: CASSLFRGYGYTF; J: TRBJ1-2; V: TRBV7-9
CDR3: CASSAYGYTF; J: TRBJ1-2; V: TRBV19
CDR3: CASSLARGIGTDTQYF; J: TRBJ2-3; V: TRBV5-5
CDR3: CASSHLPAGGAETQYF; J: TRBJ2-5; V: TRBV28
CDR3: CASSLLGAGNYGYTF; J: TRBJ1-2; V: TRBV5-1
CDR3: CASSPSSGGVDTQYF; J: TRBJ2-3; V: TRBV7-3
CDR3: CASSYGTSGTYEQYF; J: TRBJ2-7; V: TRBV6-5
CDR3: CASSLGQDYGYTF; J: TRBJ1-2; V: TRBV5-1
CDR3: CASSPSGLAGNEQYF; J: TRBJ2-7; V: TRBV4-2
CDR3: CASSQQGTSTDTQYF; J: TRBJ2-3; V: TRBV4-2
CDR3: CASSRDRPTSGNTIYF; J: TRBJ1-3; V: TRBV10-1
CDR3: CASRLQGANEKLFF; J: TRBJ1-4; V: TRBV5-5
CDR3: CASSAWGGGYTF; J: TRBJ1-2; V: TRBV9
CDR3: CASSEDPTTGYEQFF; J: TRBJ2-1; V: TRBV6-1
CDR3: CASEANTEAFF; J: TRBJ1-1; V: TRBV12-3/TRBV12-4
CDR3: CASAGTSGYEQYF; J: TRBJ2-7; V: TRBV21-1
CDR3: CASSRILAGAGNTQYF; J: TRBJ2-3; V: TRBV3-1/TRBV3-2
CDR3: CASSLTSGSSNSYEQYF; J: TRBJ2-7; V: TRBV11-2
CDR3: CASSYSSDSLLDEQFF; J: TRBJ2-1; V: TRBV6-6
CDR3: CASSQGPSGRALRDTQYF; J: TRBJ2-3; V: TRBV4-3
CDR3: CASSEGMNTEAFF; J: TRBJ1-1; V: TRBV18
CDR3: CASSIWRSTEAFF; J: TRBJ1-1; V: TRBV19
CDR3: CASSLAHDRSYEQYF; J: TRBJ2-7; V: TRBV7-3
CDR3: CASRRGTANTGELFF; J: TRBJ2-2; V: TRBV27
CDR3: CATRERGQKSEAFF; J: TRBJ1-1; V: TRBV19
CDR3: CASSDKGQGRVIQYF; J: TRBJ2-4; V: TRBV6-1
CDR3: CARSAPGLRYNEQFF; J: TRBJ2-1; V: TRBV7-5
CDR3: CASSPTSGTDNSPLHF; J: TRBJ1-6; V: TRBV9
CDR3: CASTDRAFNEKLFF; J: TRBJ1-4; V: TRBV19
CDR3: CAISGGAGDTYGYTF; J: TRBJ1-2; V: TRBV10-3
CDR3: CASSLGGGSGNTIYF; J: TRBJ1-3; V: TRBV5-4
CDR3: CASSVGWVLGETQYF; J: TRBJ2-5; V: TRBV10-2
CDR3: CASSLGTRTFNEQFF; J: TRBJ2-1; V: TRBV11-1